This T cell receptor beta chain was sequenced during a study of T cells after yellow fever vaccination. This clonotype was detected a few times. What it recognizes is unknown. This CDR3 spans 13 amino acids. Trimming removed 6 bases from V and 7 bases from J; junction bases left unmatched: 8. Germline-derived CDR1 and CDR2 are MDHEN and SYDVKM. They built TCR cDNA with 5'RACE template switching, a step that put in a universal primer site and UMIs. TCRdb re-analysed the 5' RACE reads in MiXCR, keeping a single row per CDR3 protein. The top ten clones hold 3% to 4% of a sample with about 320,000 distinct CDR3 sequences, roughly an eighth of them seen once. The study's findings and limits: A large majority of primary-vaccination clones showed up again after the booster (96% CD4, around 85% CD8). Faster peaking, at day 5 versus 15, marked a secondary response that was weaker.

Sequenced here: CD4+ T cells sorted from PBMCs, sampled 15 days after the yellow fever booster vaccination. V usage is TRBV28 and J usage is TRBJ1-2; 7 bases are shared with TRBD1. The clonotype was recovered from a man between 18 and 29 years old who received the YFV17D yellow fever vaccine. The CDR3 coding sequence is TGTGCCAGCAGGACAGGGCCCTCGCGTGGCTACACCTTC. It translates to CASRTGPSRGYTF.